What follows are 2 T cell receptor beta chains derived from one specimen sequenced in a study of T cells expressing NK-cell markers. TCRdb re-called the 5' RACE reads and shows each CDR3 protein once, DNA omitted. Here the sample table reports about 400,000 distinct CDR3 sequences. Sequencing was carried out using blood T cells: a sorted CD56 or NKG2C T cell subset, CD4+ or CD8+ T cells, or bulk PBMC T cells (not recorded which). Receptor source: a woman in her fifties or sixties in good health.

V gene TRBV24-1 combines with J gene TRBJ2-7; TCRdb selects TRBD1, and the lack of DNA leaves this call unchecked. Looked up from germline, CDR1 is KGHDR and CDR2 is SFDVKD. There are 14 residues in the CDR3. The CDR3: CATSDPVISRSLYF.

This chain uses TRBV10-2 with TRBJ2-7; the TCRdb call, TRBD2, lacks DNA for checking. The CDR3 contains 20 residues. Germline-derived CDR1 and CDR2 are WSHSY and SAAADI. The CDR3 protein is CASSGGSPASGRAGPYEQYF.